The 21 T cell receptor beta chains below were found in one sample sequenced in a study of tumor-infiltrating lymphocytes in primary liver carcinoma. Blood RNA was derived from unsorted whole blood, and germline DNA was extracted too. TCR beta cDNA was reverse-transcribed from 400 to 500 ng of total RNA. The reaction used a constant-region primer and ProtoScript II reverse transcriptase. Construction of TCR beta libraries relied on three successive nested multiplex PCR rounds employing slightly modified ARM-PCR. Forward primers for TRBV1-TRBV30 and a C-beta reverse primer served the first two PCR rounds, at 10 cycles each. TCRdb called the multiplex PCR reads again in MiXCR, with one record for every CDR3 protein. The repertoire includes just over 300,000 distinct CDR3 sequences, around three fifths of them detected once, and about a sixth sits in the top ten. The sequenced sample consisted of peripheral blood. The source is a woman between 25 and 40 years old with primary liver carcinoma and hepatitis B virus infection.

CDR3 amino acids: CASSSIDRENTEAFF. CDR3 nucleotides: TGTGCCAGCAGCTCAATCGACAGGGAGAACACTGAAGCTTTCTTT. The rearrangement joins TRBV5-6 to TRBJ1-1; 7 bases align to TRBD1. This CDR3 has 15 residues. The germline V gene encodes CDR1 SGHDT and CDR2 YYEEEE. V lost 3 bases, J lost 1 base, and 6 bases stayed unmatched.

The chain combines TRBV12-3 or TRBV12-4 with TRBJ2-7; D is uncertain. The CDR3 spans 11 residues. V lost 5 bases and J 5 bases, leaving 7 bases between the germline ends. The CDR3 protein is CASSHNHEQYF. CDR3 nucleotides: TGTGCCAGCAGTCACAACCACGAGCAGTACTTC.

Comments on this clonotype: Given a much more abundant clone one base away, this may be a read error. V is TRBV4-2 and J is TRBJ2-7, with 10 bases aligning to TRBD1. CDR1 is LGHNA, CDR2 YNFKEQ, per germline. There are 14 residues in the CDR3. Trimming at V came to 4 bases and at J to 3 bases, leaving 3 bases not matched to a gene. CDR3 nucleotides: TGTGCCAGCAGCCCCGGGACAGGGGACTACGAGCAGTACTTC. It translates to CASSPGTGDYEQYF.

Concerning this clonotype itself: This may be a read error: a much more frequent sequence differs by one nucleotide. This sequence joins TRBV6-2 or TRBV6-3 and TRBJ2-5; D gene uncertain. The CDR3 is made up of 13 amino acids. CDR1 is MNHEY, CDR2 SVGEGT, per germline. V was pared by 6 bases and J by 3 bases, with 11 bases between. CDR3 amino acids: CASSPMEEETQYF. CDR3 DNA sequence: TGTGCCAGCAGCCCCATGGAAGAAGAGACCCAGTACTTC.

Concerning this clonotype: Possible read error: a much larger clone is one base away. The gene calls are TRBV6-5 and TRBJ2-2; 8 bases match TRBD1. This CDR3 contains 13 residues. The germline V gene encodes CDR1 MNHEY and CDR2 SVGAGI. The CDR3 sequence: CASSSQGAGEPFF. CDR3 in DNA: TGTGCCAGCAGTTCGCAGGGGGCCGGGGAGCCGTTTTTT.

V and J are TRBV6-1 and TRBJ1-3, with no clear D. The CDR3 sequence is 15 residues long. The V gene lost 5 bases and the J gene lost 1 base, with 12 bases spanning the gap. Germline V lookup: CDR1 MNHNS, CDR2 SASEGT. CDR3 amino acids: CASSTARSSGNTIYF. DNA of the CDR3: TGTGCCAGCAGTACTGCCAGATCTTCTGGAAACACCATATATTTT.

As concerns this clonotype: A much larger clone differs from this one at a single base, so this may be a read error. V is TRBV6-6 and J is TRBJ2-1; 12 nucleotides align to TRBD2. From germline, CDR1 is MNHNY and CDR2 SVGAGI (reference sequence). The CDR3 consists of 17 residues. This CDR3 is CASSYSLAGGTYNELFF. The CDR3 DNA sequence: TGTGCCAGCAGTTACTCTCTAGCGGGAGGGACCTACAATGAGCTGTTCTTC.

CDR3 coding DNA: TGTGCCAGCAGCTTTCGCGGGAGGCGCGACGAGCAGTACTTC. It codes for CASSFRGRRDEQYF. This chain uses TRBV7-9 with TRBJ2-7, with 8 nucleotides matching TRBD2. CDR1 is SEHNR and CDR2 is FQNEAQ in the germline V gene (reference sequence). The CDR3 is 14 amino acids. With V trimmed by 3 bases and J by 5 bases, 6 bases remained unmatched.

With respect to this clonotype: A much bigger clone sits one base away, suggesting this may be a read error. V is TRBV6-2 or TRBV6-3 and J is TRBJ2-7; 12 positions match TRBD2. This CDR3 is 14 amino acids long. CDR1 is MNHEY and CDR2 is SVGEGT in the germline V gene. Unmatched junction bases numbered 6, after V lost 6 bases and J lost 6 bases. CDR3 residues: CASSTGTSGCEQYF. The DNA of the CDR3 is TGTGCCAGCAGCACCGGGACTAGCGGGTGCGAGCAGTACTTC.

This clonotype has more than one count but fewer than ten. The chain couples TRBV28 to TRBJ2-1; D is perhaps TRBD2 (6 bases). The CDR3 has 15 residues. The germline CDR1 and CDR2 sequences are MDHEN and SYDVKM. V lost 5 bases, J lost 7 bases, and 18 bases lay in between. Here the CDR3 reads CASSLSGGGSNEQFF. As DNA, the CDR3 is TGTGCCAGCAGTCTGAGTGGGGGAGGATCGAATGAGCAGTTCTTC.

To note about this clonotype: This may arise from a read error, as a much more abundant clone is one base away. The CDR3, as DNA: TGTGCCAGCAGCGTCCGGAGACCTTTGAACACTGAAGCTTTCTTT. Translated: CASSVRRPLNTEAFF. V usage is TRBV11-1 and J usage is TRBJ1-1; D is uncertain. The CDR3 is 15 amino acids. CDR1 SGHAT and CDR2 FQDESV come from the germline V gene (reference sequence). V was trimmed by 5 bases and J by 0 bases, leaving 13 bases between them. The whole variable domain, remainder taken from reference TRBV11-1 and TRBJ1-1, is EAEVAQSPRYKITEKSQAVAFWCDPISGHATLYWYRQILGQGPELLVQFQDESVVDDSQLPKDRFSAERLKGVDSTLKIQPAELGDSAMYLCASSVRRPLNTEAFFGQGTRLTVV.

On this clonotype itself: A much larger clone sits a single nucleotide away, making a read error possible. The chain uses TRBV29-1 and TRBJ1-2, with unresolved D. V was clipped by 4 bases and J by 8 bases, with 17 bases between them. The CDR3 extends over 13 amino acids. The germline CDR1 and CDR2 sequences are SQVTM and ANQGSEA. The CDR3 region has the DNA TGCAGCGTTGCCACCAACAAGAAGAGGGGCTACACCTTC. This encodes CSVATNKKRGYTF. Looking up the rest from reference TRBV29-1 and TRBJ1-2 gives the full variable domain: SAVISQKPSRDICQRGTSLTIQCQVDSQVTMMFWYRQQPGQSLTLIATANQGSEATYESGFVIDKFPISRPNLTFSTLTVSNMSPEDSSIYLCSVATNKKRGYTFGSGTRLTVV.

V and J are TRBV5-4 and TRBJ2-1; 7 nucleotides align to TRBD1. This CDR3 is 14 amino acids long. Germline trimming cut 0 bases from V and 5 bases from J; bases unmatched to any gene: 2. Per germline, CDR1 SGHNT and CDR2 YYREEE (reference sequence). The CDR3 nucleotides are TGTGCCAGCAGCTTGGGACAGGGACACAATGAGCAGTTCTTC. Amino acids: CASSLGQGHNEQFF.

On this clonotype: A single base separates this from a much larger clone, so it may be a read error. V is TRBV6-5 and J is TRBJ1-3; 8 positions match TRBD1. The trim removed 6 bases at V and 4 bases at J, leaving 5 bases unmatched. This CDR3 region has 14 residues. CDR1 MNHEY and CDR2 SVGAGI come from the germline V gene. The DNA for the CDR3 is TGTGCCAGCAGACCGACAGGGGCCGGAAACACCATATATTTT. Its protein is CASRPTGAGNTIYF.

As concerns this clonotype: A clone one base away is much larger, so this may be a read error. The chain carries TRBV12-3 or TRBV12-4 and TRBJ2-7; D may be TRBD1 or TRBD2 (6 bases each). The CDR3 is 14 residues long. The CDR3 DNA sequence: TGTGCCCGCAGACGAAGGGGGGCGGATTACGAGCAGTACTTC. Amino acid sequence: CARRRRGADYEQYF.

This clonotype was recorded a few times. This chain joins TRBV29-1 and TRBJ2-7, with TRBD2 matching 7 bases. Germline values: CDR1 SQVTM, CDR2 ANQGSEA. V dropped 7 bases and J dropped 0; count of bases not matched to a gene: 9. This CDR3 contains 14 residues. CDR3 loop: CSALGLESSYEQYF. CDR3 bases: TGCAGCGCACTCGGACTAGAGAGCTCCTACGAGCAGTACTTC.

This clonotype was detected ten times or more. The chain recombines TRBV6-5 with TRBJ1-4; D not certain. Trimming left V 0 bases short and J 7 bases short, with 3 bases between. The length of the CDR3 is 12 residues. From germline, CDR1 is MNHEY and CDR2 SVGAGI. The CDR3 coding sequence is TGTGCCAGCAGTTACTCGGGTGAAAAACTGTTTTTT. Translating it yields CASSYSGEKLFF.

This clonotype was counted many times. This chain connects TRBV29-1 to TRBJ2-5; the D is unclear. Looked up from germline, CDR1 is SQVTM and CDR2 is ANQGSEA. The CDR3 covers 11 residues. Between the trimmed V and J ends, which lost 6 bases and 5 bases, there was a span of 10 bases. CDR3 coding DNA: TGCAGCGTGGACCCCAGGGAGACCCAGTACTTC. It encodes CSVDPRETQYF.

In its sample, this clonotype was seen once. One junction end does not reproduce the germline sequence, and a read error may be involved. The rearrangement links TRBV12-3 or TRBV12-4 to TRBJ2-7; maybe TRBD2 (6 bases). The CDR3 consists of 13 residues. The CDR3: CASSSGGSYKQYF. CDR3 DNA: TGTGCCAGCAGCTCCGGGGGTTCCTACAAGCAGTACTTC.

This clonotype was seen a single time. A read error may produce the germline difference seen at one junction end. This rearrangement joins TRBV11-2 to TRBJ1-2, with a weak D call TRBD1 (6 bases). Looked up from germline, CDR1 is SGHAT and CDR2 is FQNNGV. The CDR3 sequence is 13 residues long. CDR3 nucleotides: TGTGCCAGCAGCATTGGACAGTCCTATGACTACGCCTTC. This sequence encodes CASSIGQSYDYAF.

Concerning this clonotype itself: Given a much more abundant clone one base away, this may be a read error. The chain uses TRBV6-2 or TRBV6-3 and TRBJ2-5; D ambiguous. Germline V CDR1 and CDR2: MNHEY, SVGEGT. This CDR3 region has 14 residues. CDR3 amino acids: CTSSYDMYQETQYF. The CDR3 DNA reads as TGTACCAGCAGTTACGACATGTACCAAGAGACCCAGTACTTC.